The clone carrying this T cell receptor (beta chain) was observed a few times. Its antigen is not identified. The data were taken from a study of CD8+ T cells in alopecia areata. Study-wide results and limits: In lesional scalp, particularly from alopecia totalis/universalis, clonality was higher than in normal scalp.

Alopecia areata patients gave lesional scalp punch biopsies and peripheral blood samples. cDNA prepared by RNA extraction and subsequent reverse transcription served as the template for sequencing. The assay was immunoSEQ multiplex PCR, and TCRdb's table has in-frame clones only and misses some. The sample holds 150,000 to 200,000 clones, 59% seen once. Sequencing was performed on CD4+ T cells sorted from blood, taken at week 0. This TCR came from a human donor with alopecia areata.

For the CDR3, the DNA is TGCAGCGTTGGGTACATGGGACAGAGCTACAATGAGCAGTTCTTC. It yields the protein CSVGYMGQSYNEQFF. This chain connects TRBV29-1 to TRBJ2-1; 7 bases agree with TRBD1. With V trimmed by 4 bases and J by 3 bases, 9 bases remained unmatched. There are 15 residues in the CDR3. Germline V gene sequence: CDR1 SQVTM, CDR2 ANQGSEA.